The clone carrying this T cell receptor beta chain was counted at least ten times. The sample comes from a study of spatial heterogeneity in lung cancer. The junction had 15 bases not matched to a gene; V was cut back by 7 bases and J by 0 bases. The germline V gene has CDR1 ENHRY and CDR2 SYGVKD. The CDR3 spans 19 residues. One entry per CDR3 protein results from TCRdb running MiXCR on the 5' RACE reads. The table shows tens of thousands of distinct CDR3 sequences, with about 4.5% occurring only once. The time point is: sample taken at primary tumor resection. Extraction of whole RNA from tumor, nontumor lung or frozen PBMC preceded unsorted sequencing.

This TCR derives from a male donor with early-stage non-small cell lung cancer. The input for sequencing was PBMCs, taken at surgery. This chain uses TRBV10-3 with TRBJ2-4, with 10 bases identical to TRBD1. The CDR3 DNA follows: TGTGCCATCACCCTCTTCGGAGGGGACAGGGGATTAGCCAAAAACATTCAGTACTTC. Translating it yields CAITLFGGDRGLAKNIQYF.